This TCR beta chain originates from a study of response to subunit inactivated influenza vaccine. Broader study findings: That few new T cells are recruited by each seasonal influenza vaccination was the authors' suggestion.

TCRdb re-derived calls from the RT-PCR reads in MiXCR, one entry per CDR3 protein. Of over 650,000 distinct CDR3 sequences in the sample, about 18% were seen once. V was pared by 1 base and J by 0 bases, with 19 bases of the junction left unmatched. In germline, CDR1 is DFQATT, CDR2 SNEGSKA (reference sequence). CDR3 length: 20 amino acids. As to this clonotype: Its antigen is undetermined.

This TCR was recovered from a middle-aged man who received an inactivated influenza vaccine. The chain combines TRBV20-1 with TRBJ2-3; 7 positions agree with TRBD2. Material: PBMCs from blood, obtained 4 to 6 days after vaccination. CDR3 loop: CSARGRLQRGLRESTDTQYF. CDR3 DNA sequence: TGCAGTGCTAGAGGACGGTTACAGCGTGGTTTGCGGGAGAGCACAGATACGCAGTATTTT.